This entry lists 28 T cell receptor beta chains sequenced from one sample in a study of T cell responses to AZD1222 COVID-19 vaccine. Generated by immunoSEQ multiplex PCR, the TCRdb table keeps only in-frame clones and is missing some. The data show 250,000 to 300,000 clones, 94% seen once. Sequenced material: peripheral blood, taken 28 days after the second AZD1222 dose. All receptors derive from an adult who received the AZD1222 COVID-19 vaccine.

The CDR3 DNA sequence: TGTGCCAGCTTTGGCGGGGGATTAGGGGAAAAACTGTTTTTT. Its translation: CASFGGGLGEKLFF. The chain uses TRBV27 and TRBJ1-4; tentative D call: TRBD1 (5 bases). V was cut by 8 bases and J by 8 bases, with 18 bases left in between. Germline V gene lookup returns CDR1 MNHEY and CDR2 SMNVEV (reference sequence). The CDR3 is made up of 14 amino acids.

The V gene is TRBV7-9, the J gene TRBJ1-3; perhaps TRBD1 as D (5 bases). V was shortened by 6 bases and J by 3 bases, with 12 bases between the two germline ends. The V gene's germline CDR1 is SEHNR and CDR2 FQNEAQ (reference sequence). The CDR3 totals 14 residues. The CDR3 spells CASRRSGFGNTIYF. CDR3 nucleotide sequence: TGTGCCAGCAGACGTTCAGGGTTTGGAAACACCATATATTTT.

This clone was recorded once. CDR3 DNA: TGTGCCAGCTCACCAGCGGCGAGCTCCTACGAGCAGTACTTC. It yields the protein CASSPAASSYEQYF. The rearrangement joins TRBV18 to TRBJ2-7; D not resolved. CDR3 length: 14 residues. CDR1 and CDR2 (germline): KGHSH, LQKENI. V was pared by 2 bases and J by 0 bases, with 8 bases between.

V gene TRBV25-1 combines with J gene TRBJ2-5, with D uncertain. Germline lookup yields CDR1 MGHDK and CDR2 SYGVNS. V lost 10 bases and J lost 2, with 11 bases in between. The CDR3 consists of 12 residues. CDR3 loop: CATLTPQETQYF. In nucleotides, the CDR3 is TGTGCCACCCTGACACCACAAGAGACCCAGTACTTC.

The chain employs TRBV2 and TRBJ2-1; tentative D call: TRBD1 (5 bases). Between the trimmed V and J ends, which lost 4 bases and 10 bases, there was a span of 8 bases. From germline, CDR1 is SNHLY and CDR2 FYNNEI. This CDR3 region has 11 residues. The chain's CDR3 is CASSVDSEQFF. Written as DNA, the CDR3 is TGTGCCAGCAGTGTTGACAGCGAGCAGTTCTTC.

The chain recombines TRBV10-3 with TRBJ2-1; the match to TRBD2 covers 13 bases. Germline-derived CDR1 and CDR2 are ENHRY and SYGVKD. The CDR3 runs 13 residues. The V segment lost 10 bases and the J segment 6 bases; nucleotides outside the gene matches: 3. The CDR3 loop is CATTSGRGNEQFF. For the CDR3, the DNA is TGTGCCACTACTAGCGGGAGGGGCAATGAGCAGTTCTTC.

V is TRBV2 and J is TRBJ1-2, with 9 bases identical to TRBD1. The CDR3 sequence is 13 residues long. The V segment lost 0 bases and the J segment 13 bases; nucleotides outside the gene matches: 6. Germline V gene data show CDR1 as SNHLY and CDR2 as FYNNEI. Written as DNA, the CDR3 is TGTGCCAGCAGTGAAGCGCTTCTGGACAGGGGCACCTTC. This gives the protein CASSEALLDRGTF.

The gene calls are TRBV5-8 and TRBJ1-5, with D perhaps matching TRBD1 (5 bases). V lost 6 bases to trimming and J lost 2 bases, with 18 bases between them. This CDR3 spans 16 amino acids. The germline V gene encodes CDR1 SGHTS and CDR2 YDEGEE. CDR3 loop: CASNKGRLGRNQPQHF. Written as DNA, the CDR3 is TGTGCCAGCAACAAGGGGCGCCTAGGGCGCAATCAGCCCCAGCATTTT.

CDR3 DNA: TGTGCCAGCAGGTATAGGACGACGAAGAGCACTGAAGCTTTCTTT. Amino acid sequence: CASRYRTTKSTEAFF. This chain links TRBV5-6 with TRBJ1-1; D unclear. CDR1 SGHDT and CDR2 YYEEEE come from the germline V gene. V was pared by 5 bases and J by 4 bases, with 18 bases between. The CDR3 is 15 residues long.

This chain uses TRBV19 with TRBJ1-5; tentatively, D is TRBD1 (5 bases). Trimming stripped 3 bases from V and 9 bases from J, with 18 bases between. The CDR3 loop spans 15 amino acids. Germline V gene lookup returns CDR1 LNHDA and CDR2 SQIVND (reference sequence). CDR3 in DNA: TGTGCCAGTAGTATCAGGGATGGTCCTTCGGGGCCCCAGCATTTT. Protein sequence: CASSIRDGPSGPQHF.

V and J are TRBV20-1 and TRBJ1-1; weak D call: TRBD1 (6 bases). V was cut by 6 bases and J by 8 bases, with 13 bases left in between. The CDR3 is 11 amino acids. CDR1 is DFQATT and CDR2 is SNEGSKA in the germline V gene (reference sequence). The CDR3 sequence: CSAKQGEEAFF. CDR3 sequence (DNA): TGCAGTGCCAAACAGGGTGAGGAAGCTTTCTTT.

The rearrangement uses TRBV24-1 and TRBJ2-7, with D tentatively TRBD1 or TRBD2 (5 bases each). Germline CDR1 KGHDR, CDR2 SFDVKD. CDR3 length: 14 residues. The V end was cut by 9 bases, the J end by 2 bases, with 16 bases between. CDR3 sequence reads: CATDPGWDPYEQYF. The CDR3 nucleotides read TGTGCCACCGACCCTGGGTGGGACCCCTACGAGCAGTACTTC.

This chain uses TRBV29-1 with TRBJ2-7; D could derive from TRBD1 or TRBD2 (5 bases each). The germline V gene encodes CDR1 SQVTM and CDR2 ANQGSEA. The CDR3 is 12 residues long. Trimming left V 7 bases short and J 3 bases short, with 13 bases between. CDR3: CSAGTELYEQYF. The CDR3 nucleotides are TGCAGCGCCGGGACGGAACTCTACGAGCAGTACTTC.

The rearrangement links TRBV7-2 to TRBJ2-1; perhaps TRBD2 as D (6 bases). This CDR3 has 15 amino acids. Germline loops: CDR1 SGHTA, CDR2 FQGNSA. V lost 4 bases and J 0 bases, leaving 10 bases between the germline ends. CDR3 loop: CASSSPGLSYNEQFF. The CDR3 nucleotides read TGTGCCAGCAGCTCTCCGGGACTCTCCTACAATGAGCAGTTCTTC.

This chain connects TRBV6-5 to TRBJ2-5; TRBD2 matches 7 bases. This CDR3 has 15 amino acids. The ends lost 4 bases at V and 5 bases at J; junction bases unmatched: 10. Looked up from germline, CDR1 is MNHEY and CDR2 is SVGAGI. In nucleotides, the CDR3 is TGTGCCAGCAGTTCTGTCGCGGGAGTGAGGGAGACCCAGTACTTC. This gives the protein CASSSVAGVRETQYF.

The rearrangement uses TRBV4-3 and TRBJ1-2; the D gene is possibly TRBD1 (5 bases). This CDR3 region has 13 residues. Germline CDR1 and CDR2: LGHNA and YSLEER. V was pared by 1 base and J by 10 bases, with 13 bases between. The CDR3 protein is CASSQGGGVDYTF. In DNA, the CDR3 is TGCGCCAGCAGCCAAGGTGGAGGGGTTGACTACACCTTC.

This chain uses TRBV4-1 with TRBJ1-5, with 7 bases identical to TRBD1. Losses at the gene ends were 1 base for V and 6 bases for J; bases not matched to a gene: 6. This CDR3 has 15 amino acids. Germline V gene lookup returns CDR1 MGHRA and CDR2 YSYEKL. The CDR3 loop reads CASSQGGGAGQPQHF. The CDR3 DNA reads as TGCGCCAGCAGCCAAGGAGGGGGCGCCGGTCAGCCCCAGCATTTT.

The rearrangement joins TRBV4-1 to TRBJ1-2, with D uncertain. Trimming removed 3 bases at V and 1 base at J, with 9 bases between. The CDR3 is 14 amino acids. In germline, CDR1 is MGHRA, CDR2 YSYEKL. The DNA for the CDR3 is TGCGCCAGCAGCCAGGTTCGGAGTAACTATGGCTACACCTTC. Protein: CASSQVRSNYGYTF.

The rearrangement joins TRBV5-6 to TRBJ1-3; D is possibly TRBD1 (5 bases). V was cut by 3 bases and J by 3 bases, with 13 bases left in between. Per the germline V gene, CDR1 is SGHDT and CDR2 is YYEEEE. The CDR3 totals 15 residues. In nucleotides, the CDR3 is TGTGCCAGCAGCTCTAGGGGTTTCCGTGGAAACACCATATATTTT. Encoded protein: CASSSRGFRGNTIYF. Using reference TRBV5-6 and TRBJ1-3 for the parts outside the CDR3, the full variable domain is DAGVTQSPTHLIKTRGQQVTLRCSPKSGHDTVSWYQQALGQGPQFIFQYYEEEERQRGNFPDRFSGHQFPNYSSELNVNALLLGDSALYLCASSSRGFRGNTIYFGEGSWLTVV.

The chain is built from TRBV3-1 (or the pseudogene TRBV3-2) and TRBJ2-2; D not certain. The germline CDR1 and CDR2 sequences are LGHDT and YNNKEL (reference sequence). This CDR3 contains 11 residues. Deletions cut 6 bases from V and 7 bases from J, with 6 bases between. The CDR3 region has the DNA TGTGCCAGCAGGGGCAGCGGGGAGCTGTTTTTT. It is translated as CASRGSGELFF.

CDR3 DNA: TGTGCCAGCAGTTTACAGGGAACAGGCAATCAGCCCCAGCATTTT. This sequence encodes CASSLQGTGNQPQHF. The chain couples TRBV28 to TRBJ1-5; D is perhaps TRBD1 (5 bases). V was clipped by 2 bases and J by 2 bases, with 10 bases between them. The CDR3 runs 15 residues. From germline, CDR1 is MDHEN and CDR2 SYDVKM.

This sequence joins TRBV5-1 and TRBJ1-1; D perhaps matches TRBD1 (6 bases). This CDR3 has 14 amino acids. Germline CDR1 reads SGHRS; CDR2 reads YFSETQ. V was pared by 0 bases and J by 4 bases, with 10 bases between. The CDR3 sequence: CASSLGQGITEAFF. For the CDR3, the DNA is TGCGCCAGCAGCTTGGGTCAGGGGATCACTGAAGCTTTCTTT.

The chain employs TRBV7-9 and TRBJ2-5; 7 nucleotides line up with TRBD1. The CDR3 spans 13 residues. Trimming cost V 8 bases and J 5 bases; bases outside gene matches: 8. In germline, CDR1 is SEHNR, CDR2 FQNEAQ (reference sequence). CDR3 amino acids: CASREGARETQYF. Here the CDR3 DNA reads TGTGCCAGCCGAGAGGGGGCGAGGGAGACCCAGTACTTC. Full variable domain (missing parts from reference TRBV7-9 and TRBJ2-5): DTGVSQNPRHKITKRGQNVTFRCDPISEHNRLYWYRQTLGQGPEFLTYFQNEAQLEKSRLLSDRFSAERPKGSFSTLEIQRTEQGDSAMYLCASREGARETQYFGPGTRLLVL.

The V and J genes are TRBV19 and TRBJ1-5; D might be TRBD1 (6 bases). The V end was cut by 6 bases, the J end by 0 bases, with 18 bases between. Germline assignment: CDR1 LNHDA and CDR2 SQIVND (reference sequence). This CDR3 is 17 amino acids long. CDR3 loop: CASSWGDRTYSNQPQHF. In nucleotides, the CDR3 is TGTGCCAGTAGCTGGGGAGACAGGACATATAGCAATCAGCCCCAGCATTTT.

The CDR3 loop reads CSFGTSGSRNEQFF. CDR3 nucleotides: TGCAGCTTTGGGACTAGCGGGAGTAGAAATGAGCAGTTCTTC. The chain combines TRBV29-1 with TRBJ2-1; 14 bases match TRBD2. CDR1 and CDR2 from the germline V gene are SQVTM and ANQGSEA. The CDR3 loop spans 14 amino acids. The J segment lost 7 bases and the V segment lost 8 bases, leaving 7 bases of the junction unmatched.

This sequence joins TRBV11-1 and TRBJ1-2, with D hard to call. V lost 5 bases and J lost 4, with 11 bases in between. CDR1 SGHAT and CDR2 FQDESV come from the germline V gene (reference sequence). The length of the CDR3 is 13 residues. The CDR3 nucleotides are TGTGCCAGCAGCCCCGACGGAAGCTATGGCTACACCTTC. As protein: CASSPDGSYGYTF.

In its sample, this clone was seen once. V and J are TRBV28 and TRBJ1-1; no firm D call. V lost 10 bases and J 10 bases, leaving 16 bases between the germline ends. Germline V lookup: CDR1 MDHEN, CDR2 SYDVKM. The CDR3 is 11 residues long. The CDR3 spells CATLGVSGAFF. CDR3 bases: TGTGCCACACTGGGTGTGAGCGGAGCTTTCTTT.

The chain employs TRBV5-4 and TRBJ2-7; possibly TRBD1 for D (6 bases). Germline CDR1 and CDR2: SGHNT and YYREEE (reference sequence). The CDR3 covers 15 residues. The V gene lost 1 base and the J gene lost 1 base, with 12 bases spanning the gap. The CDR3, as DNA: TGTGCCAGCAGCTTGAGGACAGCCCCTTCCTACGAGCAGTACTTC. Protein: CASSLRTAPSYEQYF.